This T cell receptor (beta chain) was found in a study of blood T cell repertoires in COVID-19. Overall study context: Acute and convalescent COVID-19 specimens originated in the United States, Italy and Spain. PBMCs, B-cell-depleted T cells, or T cells provided the cDNA or gDNA that made up the material.

Participant-given clinical history determined each cohort assignment. Resolution of symptoms, clearance, or two negative PCRs was present in recovered Cohort 3 donors. Generated by immunoSEQ multiplex PCR, the TCRdb table keeps only in-frame clones and is missing some. The sample carries about 380,000 clones, around 87% recorded once. The CDR3 is made up of 16 amino acids. From germline, CDR1 is SGHRS and CDR2 YFSETQ. The V end was cut by 1 base, the J end by 0 bases, with 14 bases between. This receptor was identified in a young man who had recovered from COVID-19. Sequencing used PBMCs or T cells enriched from blood (not recorded which). V usage is TRBV5-1 and J usage is TRBJ2-7; D call uncertain. Here the CDR3 DNA reads TGCGCCAGCAGCTTGAGGTCTCAGGCAAGCTCCTACGAGCAGTACTTC. This encodes CASSLRSQASSYEQYF.